The 30 T cell receptor beta chains below were found in one sample sequenced in a study of T cells in Graves' hyperthyroidism and ophthalmopathy. Researchers took RNA transcripts and amplified the TCR beta CDR3 regions from them. The primer set for the first-round RT-PCR of the TCR CDR3 was HTBI. TCRdb re-derived calls from the multiplex PCR reads in MiXCR, one entry per CDR3 protein. The table has about 250,000 distinct CDR3 sequences, approximately 23% seen once. Sequencing was carried out using blood. The receptors come from a man aged 30-40 years with Graves' ophthalmopathy.

V is TRBV2 and J is TRBJ2-1, with D unresolved. CDR3 length: 14 residues. Trimming took 7 bases from V and 5 from J, leaving 15 bases between them. Germline V gives CDR1 SNHLY, CDR2 FYNNEI. CDR3 sequence reads: CASIRAMSDNEQFF. For the CDR3, the DNA is TGTGCCAGCATTAGAGCTATGAGTGACAATGAGCAGTTCTTC.

This clonotype has a count of ten or more. The rearrangement uses TRBV30 and TRBJ1-5; D gene ambiguous. Germline CDR1 and CDR2: GTSNPN and SVGIG (reference sequence). With 0 bases removed from V and 0 bases from J, the gap between germline ends came to 6 bases. The CDR3 contains 14 residues. In DNA form, the CDR3 reads TGTGCCTGGAGTGTCGGTATTAGCAATCAGCCCCAGCATTTT. Amino acids: CAWSVGISNQPQHF.

The table lists this clonotype with many counts. This chain uses TRBV2 with TRBJ2-7; D call uncertain. CDR3 length: 10 residues. Deletions cut 3 bases from V and 3 bases from J, with 0 bases between. From germline, CDR1 is SNHLY and CDR2 FYNNEI. The CDR3 loop is CASSDYEQYF. In DNA, the CDR3 is TGTGCCAGCAGTGACTACGAGCAGTACTTC.

This clonotype was seen only a few times. The chain couples TRBV7-9 to TRBJ1-1; D ambiguous. V gave up 7 bases and J gave up 4 bases, with 10 bases separating them. Looked up from germline, CDR1 is SEHNR and CDR2 is FQNEAQ (reference sequence). The CDR3 is 12 residues long. DNA for the CDR3: TGTGCCAGCACCCAAGGTGGCACTGAAGCTTTCTTT. Its protein is CASTQGGTEAFF.

The V call is TRBV20-1, the J call TRBJ2-1, with 9 bases that match TRBD2. Looked up from germline, CDR1 is DFQATT and CDR2 is SNEGSKA (reference sequence). There are 15 residues in the CDR3. V dropped 0 bases and J dropped 7; count of bases not matched to a gene: 7. For the CDR3, the DNA is TGCAGTGCTAGAGAGGGGGCGGGAGGGCGGAATGAGCAGTTCTTC. It translates to CSAREGAGGRNEQFF.

The chain carries TRBV28 and TRBJ2-3, with a weak D call TRBD1 (5 bases). V shed 3 bases and J shed 8 bases, with 15 bases lying between them. Germline values: CDR1 MDHEN, CDR2 SYDVKM. The CDR3 sequence is 14 residues long. CDR3 region: CASSFRQGRGTQYF. DNA of the CDR3: TGTGCCAGCAGTTTCCGGCAGGGAAGGGGTACGCAGTATTTT.

The rearrangement joins TRBV24-1 to TRBJ2-5, with D possibly matching TRBD1 (5 bases). Germline loops: CDR1 KGHDR, CDR2 SFDVKD. V lost 3 bases to trimming and J lost 0 bases, with 13 bases between them. The CDR3 spans 16 residues. CDR3 nucleotide sequence: TGTGCCACCAGTGATCAGCCGACAGCAAACCAAGAGACCCAGTACTTC. Translation: CATSDQPTANQETQYF.

As concerns this clonotype: Because it lacks the conserved phenylalanine or tryptophan at the end, this CDR3 is likely a read error. This sequence joins TRBV30 and TRBJ1-1; D is unresolved. Trimming left V 8 bases short and J 1 base short, with 14 bases between. Germline CDR1 and CDR2: GTSNPN and SVGIG (reference sequence). The CDR3 consists of 13 residues. CDR3 region: CAQNRASNTEAFL. The CDR3 bases are TGTGCCCAAAACCGGGCTTCGAACACTGAAGCTTTCCTT.

This clonotype was recorded many times. The CDR3 protein is CSAPTSGRDTQYF. The CDR3, as DNA: TGCAGTGCGCCGACTAGCGGGAGGGATACGCAGTATTTT. This chain links TRBV20-1 with TRBJ2-3; 13 bases fit TRBD2. V lost 6 bases, J lost 6 bases, and 3 bases stayed unmatched. The CDR3 is 13 amino acids. Looked up from germline, CDR1 is DFQATT and CDR2 is SNEGSKA (reference sequence).

At least ten counts were recorded for this clonotype. The chain recombines TRBV11-2 with TRBJ2-2, with D unresolved. Germline V CDR1 and CDR2: SGHAT, FQNNGV. The V end lost 2 bases, the J end lost 4 bases, and 8 bases lay between the germline ends. The CDR3 runs 14 residues. CDR3 amino acids: CASSLFPSTGELFF. For the CDR3, the DNA is TGTGCCAGCAGCTTATTCCCGAGCACCGGGGAGCTGTTTTTT.

This chain joins TRBV4-2 and TRBJ2-2; 9 bases match TRBD1. Looked up from germline, CDR1 is LGHNA and CDR2 is YNFKEQ. With V trimmed by 1 base and J by 7 bases, 1 base remained unmatched. The CDR3 runs 14 residues. CDR3 bases: TGTGCCAGCAGCCAAGGACAGGGGGTCGGGGAGCTGTTTTTT. Translation: CASSQGQGVGELFF.

This clonotype was detected only a few times. The CDR3 nucleotides read TGTGCCAGCAGCCAAGGCTATGACAGAAATACGTACGAGCAGTACTTC. This sequence encodes CASSQGYDRNTYEQYF. The V call is TRBV7-2, the J call TRBJ2-7, with a tentative D call TRBD1 (5 bases). CDR1 and CDR2 from the germline V gene are SGHTA and FQGNSA. The CDR3 loop spans 16 amino acids. With 5 bases removed from V and 4 bases from J, the gap between germline ends came to 21 bases.

This clonotype was seen more than once but under ten times. This chain joins TRBV7-2 and TRBJ2-1; D not certain. The CDR3 covers 13 residues. V was pared by 5 bases and J by 3 bases, with 8 bases between. Germline CDR1 and CDR2: SGHTA and FQGNSA. CDR3 sequence: CASSLYNYNEQFF. The CDR3, as DNA: TGTGCCAGCAGCCTTTACAACTACAATGAGCAGTTCTTC.

The chain couples TRBV20-1 to TRBJ2-5, with D unclear. The CDR3 is 12 residues long. Germline CDR1 DFQATT, CDR2 SNEGSKA (reference sequence). The V end lost 1 base, the J end lost 5 bases, and 8 bases lay between the germline ends. The CDR3 here is CSARGGLETQYF. DNA of the CDR3: TGCAGTGCTAGAGGTGGCTTGGAGACCCAGTACTTC.

This clonotype came up many times. The V call is TRBV18, the J call TRBJ1-3; D remains unclear. Germline CDR1 reads KGHSH; CDR2 reads LQKENI. The CDR3 length is 12 residues. The V and J ends lost 3 bases and 2 bases respectively, with 2 bases between them. The CDR3 loop reads CASSPPGNTIYF. The CDR3 DNA is TGTGCCAGCTCACCCCCTGGAAACACCATATATTTT.

Only a few counts were recorded for this clonotype. This chain links TRBV5-1 with TRBJ2-5; TRBD2 agrees at 8 bases. The CDR3 has 14 residues. Germline V lookup: CDR1 SGHRS, CDR2 YFSETQ. With 4 bases clipped from V and 5 bases from J, the junction kept 7 bases outside the gene matches. The DNA of the CDR3 is TGCGCCAGCAGCCGTAGCGGGGTCCTTGAGACCCAGTACTTC. It specifies CASSRSGVLETQYF. The full variable domain, in which reference TRBV5-1 and TRBJ2-5 provide the parts outside the CDR3, is KAGVTQTPRYLIKTRGQQVTLSCSPISGHRSVSWYQQTPGQGLQFLFEYFSETQRNKGNFPGRFSGRQFSNSRSEMNVSTLELGDSALYLCASSRSGVLETQYFGPGTRLLVL.

The rearrangement joins TRBV6-5 to TRBJ2-6; 9 bases are shared with TRBD1. This CDR3 comprises 18 residues. The germline V gene encodes CDR1 MNHEY and CDR2 SVGAGI. The V gene end was trimmed by 6 bases and the J gene end by 2 bases; junction bases not matched to a gene: 11. The chain's CDR3 is CASRLSRTGDPGANVLTF. The DNA for the CDR3 is TGTGCCAGCAGATTATCCAGGACAGGGGATCCTGGGGCCAACGTCCTGACTTTC.

This clonotype was detected only a few times. The chain carries TRBV28 and TRBJ2-3; possibly TRBD1 for D (6 bases). Germline V gene data show CDR1 as MDHEN and CDR2 as SYDVKM. Trimming took off 8 bases at V and 2 bases at J, with 11 bases between the two ends. This CDR3 is built from 13 residues. The CDR3 DNA reads TGTGCCAGCTTAACAGGGAACACAGATACGCAGTATTTT. Translation: CASLTGNTDTQYF.

J is TRBJ2-2 and V is TRBV6-1, with 10 bases identical to TRBD1. The CDR3 runs 16 residues. Trimming at V came to 3 bases and at J to 7 bases, leaving 8 bases not matched to a gene. In germline, CDR1 is MNHNS, CDR2 SASEGT. The DNA of the CDR3 is TGTGCCAGCAGTGACCAGACAGGGGGCTCGGGCGGGGAGCTGTTTTTT. As protein: CASSDQTGGSGGELFF.

A few counts support this clonotype. The chain recombines TRBV15 with TRBJ2-7; D might be TRBD1 (5 bases). The CDR3 extends over 13 amino acids. V lost 0 bases and J 6 bases, leaving 9 bases between the germline ends. Germline CDR1 and CDR2: LNHNV and YYDKDF (reference sequence). The CDR3 DNA reads as TGTGCCACCAGCAGAGAGACAGCCGGCGAGCAGTACTTC. It is translated as CATSRETAGEQYF.

The rearrangement joins TRBV5-1 to TRBJ2-2; D perhaps matches TRBD2 (6 bases). In germline, CDR1 is SGHRS, CDR2 YFSETQ. The CDR3 is made up of 17 amino acids. With 4 bases removed from V and 1 base from J, the gap between germline ends came to 17 bases. In DNA form, the CDR3 reads TGCGCCAGCAGCCCGGAGGGTCGTGGGGGGAACACCGGGGAGCTGTTTTTT. The encoded protein is CASSPEGRGGNTGELFF.

This clonotype appeared a few times. The rearrangement uses TRBV13 and TRBJ2-1; D is uncertain. Per germline, CDR1 PRHDT and CDR2 FYEKMQ (reference sequence). V was pared by 3 bases and J by 6 bases, with 12 bases between. This CDR3 contains 14 residues. The CDR3 protein is CASSFRRIGNEQFF. The CDR3 DNA sequence: TGTGCCAGCAGCTTCCGGCGCATTGGCAATGAGCAGTTCTTC.

This chain joins TRBV20-1 and TRBJ1-2, with D unclear. The V end was cut by 4 bases, the J end by 5 bases, with 14 bases between. Germline CDR1 DFQATT, CDR2 SNEGSKA (reference sequence). This CDR3 contains 13 residues. The CDR3 DNA reads as TGCAGTGCTATTTCCACGGCGGATTATGGCTACACCTTC. It encodes CSAISTADYGYTF.

The chain has TRBV18 and TRBJ2-1, with 7 bases lining up with TRBD2. The trim removed 8 bases at V and 8 bases at J, leaving 18 bases unmatched. This CDR3 comprises 16 residues. The germline CDR1 and CDR2 sequences are KGHSH and LQKENI. The CDR3 coding sequence is TGTGCCAGCAGTTTAAAGTCCGGCGGGGGACCCCATGAGCAGTTCTTC. Its protein is CASSLKSGGGPHEQFF.

Ten or more counts support this clonotype. This rearrangement joins TRBV20-1 to TRBJ2-7; D is unresolved. The CDR3 is 11 amino acids. Trimming removed 5 bases from V and 0 bases from J, with 5 bases in between. Germline V lookup: CDR1 DFQATT, CDR2 SNEGSKA (reference sequence). For the CDR3, the DNA is TGCAGTGCTTCAAGCTCCTACGAGCAGTACTTC. This encodes CSASSSYEQYF.

This clonotype showed up many times. The rearrangement uses TRBV2 and TRBJ2-1, with TRBD2 matching over 8 bases. Trimming took 8 bases from V and 10 from J; bases not matched to a gene: 7. The CDR3 is 12 amino acids. Germline assignment: CDR1 SNHLY and CDR2 FYNNEI. The CDR3: CASGGTRGEQFF. CDR3 nucleotide sequence: TGTGCCAGCGGTGGGACTAGGGGGGAGCAGTTCTTC.

V gene TRBV9 combines with J gene TRBJ1-5, with D uncertain. The CDR3 extends over 15 amino acids. Trimming took 0 bases from V and 5 from J, leaving 12 bases between them. Germline V gene sequence: CDR1 SGDLS, CDR2 YYNGEE. The CDR3 DNA reads TGTGCCAGCAGCGTAGGGTATATAGGAGATCAGCCCCAGCATTTT. Its protein product is CASSVGYIGDQPQHF.

On this clonotype itself: This clone may be a read error of a much larger clone one base away. This chain uses TRBV2 with TRBJ1-1; D ambiguous. This CDR3 has 11 amino acids. Germline-derived CDR1 and CDR2 are SNHLY and FYNNEI. The CDR3 nucleotides are TGTGCCAGCAGGATAGACAATGCCTTTCTCTTT. It is translated as CASRIDNAFLF.

This clonotype was recorded many times. The chain uses TRBV28 and TRBJ2-1; 12 bases match TRBD2. From germline, CDR1 is MDHEN and CDR2 SYDVKM. The J segment lost 8 bases and the V segment lost 10 bases, leaving 12 bases of the junction unmatched. The CDR3 is 15 amino acids. As DNA, the CDR3 is TGTGCCACCGGGGGTCGGACTAGCGGGGTCGATGAGCAGTTCTTC. This codes for CATGGRTSGVDEQFF.

This clonotype has just a few counts. The chain joins TRBV12-3 or TRBV12-4 to TRBJ1-2, with D unresolved. The germline V and J ends were trimmed by 3 bases and 3 bases, with 8 bases remaining between them. This CDR3 comprises 13 residues. CDR3 bases: TGTGCCAGCAGTTTCCGCGGGGACTATGGCTACACCTTC. Translated: CASSFRGDYGYTF.